Listed below are T cell receptor beta chains from one sample, sequenced in a study of cytomegalovirus exposure and HLA in healthy donors. Sequencing was performed with immunoSEQ multiplex PCR; in TCRdb, only in-frame clones are kept and a portion is missing. This table has about 250,000 clones, roughly 90% appearing once. The material sequenced was PBMCs. Every receptor here comes from a man between 18 and 29 years old in good health and CMV-seropositive. The CDR3 runs from the conserved cysteine through the conserved F or W. The D gene is left open where the match is weak. Rows may omit the clone size; those that give it use once, few, many or a size class.

J,V,D,length,size,CDR3,DNA
TRBJ1-4,TRBV28,.,15,.,CASSVRGRDGEKLFF,TGTGCCAGCAGTGTCCGGGGCAGAGACGGGGAAAAACTGTTTTTT
TRBJ1-1,TRBV5-1,.,16,.,CASSPNSWEVGTEAFF,TGCGCCAGCAGCCCTAACTCGTGGGAGGTGGGCACTGAAGCTTTCTTT
TRBJ1-1,TRBV4-1,.,13,.,CASSQVRGTEAFF,TGCGCCAGCAGCCAAGTAAGGGGAACTGAAGCTTTCTTT
TRBJ1-2,TRBV30,.,12,.,CAWSVLVGGYTF,TGTGCCTGGAGTGTACTGGTGGGTGGCTACACCTTC
TRBJ1-1,TRBV2,.,15,.,CASSEEAGTVTEAFF,TGTGCCAGCAGTGAAGAGGCAGGGACGGTCACTGAAGCTTTCTTT
TRBJ2-7,TRBV27,TRBD1,14,.,CASRDGQGVYEQYF,TGTGCCAGCAGGGACGGACAGGGTGTATACGAGCAGTACTTC
TRBJ2-7,TRBV18,.,14,once,CASSPRSGSYEQYF,TGTGCCAGCTCACCCCGGTCCGGCTCCTACGAGCAGTACTTC
TRBJ2-1,TRBV27,TRBD1,13,.,CASSPQGYNEQFF,TGTGCCAGCAGTCCACAGGGGTACAATGAGCAGTTCTTC
TRBJ2-1,TRBV27,TRBD1,15,.,CASTWDRGRYNEQFF,TGTGCCAGCACCTGGGACAGGGGTAGATACAATGAGCAGTTCTTC
TRBJ1-1,TRBV5-6,.,14,.,CASSLGGMSTEAFF,TGTGCCAGCAGCTTGGGAGGGATGAGCACTGAAGCTTTCTTT
TRBJ1-5,TRBV4-1,.,16,.,CASSQDLPGANQPQHF,TGCGCCAGCAGCCAAGATCTCCCGGGAGCCAATCAGCCCCAGCATTTT
TRBJ2-7,TRBV13,TRBD1,15,.,CASSFTGTEGYEQYF,TGTGCCAGCAGCTTTACCGGGACAGAGGGCTACGAGCAGTACTTC
TRBJ2-5,TRBV19,.,14,.,CASSHGGVGETQYF,TGTGCCAGTAGTCATGGCGGAGTGGGTGAGACCCAGTACTTC
TRBJ2-7,TRBV5-4,TRBD1,15,.,CASSLAGQGLREQYF,TGTGCCAGCAGCTTGGCCGGACAGGGCCTACGCGAGCAGTACTTC
TRBJ1-5,TRBV6-4,.,13,.,CASSEGSNQPQHF,TGTGCCAGCAGTGAAGGTAGCAATCAGCCCCAGCATTTT
TRBJ2-1,TRBV7-2,TRBD2,14,.,CASSFLAGEGEQFF,TGTGCCAGCAGCTTTTTAGCGGGAGAAGGTGAGCAGTTCTTC
TRBJ2-7,TRBV7-9,.,16,.,CASSIEPSARGGEQYF,TGTGCCAGCAGCATAGAGCCTAGCGCCAGAGGTGGGGAGCAGTACTTC
TRBJ2-7,TRBV5-1,TRBD1,14,once,CASSSTDRAYEQYF,TGCGCCAGCAGCTCGACGGACAGGGCCTACGAGCAGTACTTC
TRBJ2-1,TRBV6-1,TRBD2,16,few,CASSEGGSGRAHEQFF,TGTGCCAGCAGTGAAGGGGGTAGCGGGAGGGCCCATGAGCAGTTCTTC
TRBJ2-2,TRBV5-1,.,15,.,CASSFAGINTGELFF,TGCGCCAGCAGCTTCGCAGGGATTAACACCGGGGAGCTGTTTTTT
TRBJ2-7,TRBV28,.,14,.,CASSFVTAPYEQYF,TGTGCCAGCAGTTTTGTGACAGCCCCCTACGAGCAGTACTTC
TRBJ2-7,TRBV30,TRBD2,13,few,CAWSDPSGRPQYF,TGTGCCTGGAGTGACCCTAGCGGGAGGCCCCAGTACTTC
TRBJ1-1,TRBV18,TRBD1,14,once,CASSPRQGDTEAFF,TGTGCCAGCTCCCCGAGACAGGGAGACACTGAAGCTTTCTTT
TRBJ1-2,TRBV5-4,TRBD1,14,once,CASSLDRTNYGYTF,TGTGCCAGCAGCCTGGACAGGACTAACTATGGCTACACCTTC
TRBJ2-5,TRBV27,.,15,.,CASSSLAGWEETQYF,TGTGCCAGCAGTTCCCTAGCCGGTTGGGAAGAGACCCAGTACTTC
TRBJ2-1,TRBV11-2,.,15,few,CASRRLQGSYNEQFF,TGTGCCAGCAGACGACTCCAAGGCTCCTACAATGAGCAGTTCTTC
TRBJ1-2,TRBV27,TRBD1,14,.,CASRRTGGVYGYTF,TGTGCCAGCAGGAGGACAGGGGGTGTCTATGGCTACACCTTC
TRBJ1-3,TRBV15,.,14,.,CATRGHLSGNTIYF,TGTGCCACCCGTGGGCACCTCTCTGGAAACACCATATATTTT
TRBJ2-5,TRBV30,.,13,.,CAWSVRGLETQYF,TGTGCCTGGAGTGTAAGGGGTTTGGAGACCCAGTACTTC
TRBJ1-2,TRBV6-5,.,15,.,CASSYGGGYNYGYTF,TGTGCCAGCAGTTACGGTGGTGGCTATAACTATGGCTACACCTTC
TRBJ1-3,TRBV5-6,TRBD1,15,.,CASSQGQGSGNTIYF,TGTGCCAGCAGCCAGGGACAGGGCTCTGGAAACACCATATATTTT
TRBJ2-5,TRBV9,.,16,.,CASSVVGVAEQETQYF,TGTGCCAGCAGCGTAGTCGGGGTTGCGGAGCAAGAGACCCAGTACTTC
TRBJ2-7,TRBV4-2,TRBD2,16,once,CASSQDGTSGSYEQYF,TGTGCCAGCAGCCAAGATGGCACTAGCGGGAGCTACGAGCAGTACTTC
TRBJ1-2,TRBV6-5,.,13,few,CASSYSIIQGYTF,TGTGCCAGCAGTTACTCGATAATCCAGGGCTACACCTTC
TRBJ2-2,TRBV6-5,TRBD2,15,.,CASRTLAGDTGELFF,TGTGCCAGCAGAACACTAGCGGGAGACACCGGGGAGCTGTTTTTT
TRBJ2-7,TRBV9,.,15,.,CASRRGDSLTYEQYF,TGTGCCAGCCGACGCGGGGACAGCCTTACCTACGAGCAGTACTTC
TRBJ1-4,TRBV25-1,.,11,.,CASSEQGRLFF,TGTGCCAGCAGTGAACAGGGGAGACTGTTTTTT
TRBJ1-5,TRBV2,.,15,.,CASRESGQPNQPQHF,TGTGCCAGCAGGGAAAGTGGACAGCCCAATCAGCCCCAGCATTTT
TRBJ2-3,TRBV29-1,.,12,.,CSHRGATDTQYF,TGCAGCCACCGGGGGGCAACAGATACGCAGTATTTT
TRBJ2-7,TRBV9,TRBD1,15,.,CASSVAFTGDYEQYF,TGTGCCAGCAGCGTAGCTTTTACAGGGGACTACGAGCAGTACTTC
TRBJ1-2,TRBV7-9,.,13,.,CASRLQDFYGYTF,TGTGCCAGCCGTTTACAGGACTTCTATGGCTACACCTTC
TRBJ1-5,TRBV18,TRBD1,15,.,CASSMGQPEDQPQHF,TGTGCCAGCTCCATGGGACAGCCCGAAGATCAGCCCCAGCATTTT
TRBJ2-7,TRBV5-5,.,15,.,CASSSPRTGLDKQYF,TGTGCCAGCAGCAGCCCAAGGACAGGACTAGATAAGCAGTACTTC
TRBJ1-5,TRBV27,TRBD1,17,once,CASSSLGGQGADQPQHF,TGTGCCAGCAGTTCCTTGGGGGGACAGGGGGCCGATCAGCCCCAGCATTTT
TRBJ2-1,TRBV5-1,TRBD2,16,.,CASSLRTSGSSSEQFF,TGCGCCAGCAGCTTGCGGACTAGCGGGAGTAGTAGTGAGCAGTTCTTC
TRBJ1-5,TRBV6-5,TRBD1,15,.,CASSSGQGVGQPQHF,TGTGCCAGCAGCTCTGGACAGGGGGTAGGGCAGCCCCAGCATTTT
TRBJ2-7,TRBV27,.,19,.,CASSLYPPNIGGGAPEQYF,TGTGCCAGCAGTTTATACCCGCCGAATATAGGGGGGGGAGCCCCGGAGCAGTACTTC
TRBJ2-3,TRBV2,.,14,.,CASSVVRVTDTQYF,TGTGCCAGCAGTGTAGTCAGGGTAACAGATACGCAGTATTTT
TRBJ2-7,TRBV10-3,TRBD2,14,.,CAIRLAGGSYEQYF,TGTGCCATCAGGCTAGCGGGAGGGTCCTACGAGCAGTACTTC
TRBJ1-3,TRBV19,TRBD1,16,.,CASTDRAIYSGNTIYF,TGTGCCAGTACCGACAGGGCGATCTACTCTGGAAACACCATATATTTT
TRBJ2-3,TRBV16,.,15,.,CASSLQTGPTDTQYF,TGTGCCAGCAGCCTCCAGACGGGGCCCACAGATACGCAGTATTTT
TRBJ1-2,TRBV5-6,.,15,.,CASSPRDFILYGYTF,TGTGCCAGCAGCCCCAGGGATTTCATACTCTATGGCTACACCTTC
TRBJ2-1,TRBV5-1,.,20,.,CASSLGLGTGQASGDKDGFF,TGCGCCAGCAGCTTGGGGCTCGGGACAGGGCAGGCTAGCGGGGACAAGGATGGGTTCTTC
TRBJ2-7,TRBV6-6,TRBD2,14,.,CASIPGTSGYEQYF,TGTGCCAGCATACCCGGGACTAGCGGTTACGAGCAGTACTTC
TRBJ2-2,TRBV5-1,TRBD1,14,.,CASRQGAGTGELFF,TGCGCCAGCAGACAGGGGGCAGGCACCGGGGAGCTGTTTTTT